These T cell receptor beta chains were read from a single sample in a study of cytomegalovirus exposure and HLA in healthy donors. Clones were read by immunoSEQ multiplex PCR, and TCRdb kept only the in-frame ones, dropping some. Of about 170,000 clones in the sample, 65% to 80% were seen once. The sequencing input was PBMCs. The source of these receptors is a female donor in good health and CMV-seronegative. CDR3s leave out the opening cysteine and the closing phenylalanine or tryptophan. The order of the fields is J gene, clone size, V gene, CDR3 protein. A clone size is listed for some rows: how often the clone was seen (once, few, many), or a class if it is expanded.

J gene: TRBJ1-6
clone size: NA
V gene: TRBV11-3
CDR3 protein: ASSLDAGGNSPLH

J gene: TRBJ1-4
clone size: NA
V gene: TRBV5-1
CDR3 protein: ASSPTGNQFSTNEKLF

J gene: TRBJ2-7
clone size: NA
V gene: TRBV6-5
CDR3 protein: ASSYSRSGSYEQY

J gene: TRBJ2-5
clone size: NA
V gene: TRBV6-1
CDR3 protein: ASSEVGGVQETQY

J gene: TRBJ1-2
clone size: NA
V gene: TRBV9
CDR3 protein: ASSVGADLYGYT

J gene: TRBJ2-7
clone size: NA
V gene: TRBV7-9
CDR3 protein: ASSPQTTYEQY

J gene: TRBJ1-5
clone size: NA
V gene: TRBV7-6
CDR3 protein: ASSLDSSQPQH

J gene: TRBJ1-5
clone size: NA
V gene: TRBV19
CDR3 protein: ASSANLLPQH

J gene: TRBJ1-1
clone size: few
V gene: TRBV6-1
CDR3 protein: ASRVGQGKIEAF

J gene: TRBJ1-2
clone size: NA
V gene: TRBV30
CDR3 protein: AWSEAGRAYGYT

J gene: TRBJ1-1
clone size: NA
V gene: TRBV30
CDR3 protein: AWSSGTESGVAF

J gene: TRBJ1-1
clone size: few
V gene: TRBV10-3
CDR3 protein: AISEGQGIQAF

J gene: NA
clone size: once
V gene: TRBV30
CDR3 protein: AWRPGQGASEQY

J gene: TRBJ2-7
clone size: NA
V gene: TRBV28
CDR3 protein: ASSTQGRDEQY

J gene: TRBJ2-6
clone size: NA
V gene: TRBV19
CDR3 protein: ASNPGQKPGANVLT

J gene: TRBJ1-5
clone size: NA
V gene: TRBV5-1
CDR3 protein: ASSLGTGFNQPQH

J gene: TRBJ1-5
clone size: NA
V gene: TRBV6-5
CDR3 protein: ASSFYSNQPQH

J gene: TRBJ2-2
clone size: NA
V gene: TRBV6-5
CDR3 protein: ASSYWRTSRGGELF

J gene: TRBJ1-1
clone size: once
V gene: TRBV5-1
CDR3 protein: ASRSGGTEAF

J gene: TRBJ1-6
clone size: NA
V gene: TRBV18
CDR3 protein: ASSPETGLNSPLH

J gene: TRBJ1-1
clone size: NA
V gene: TRBV28
CDR3 protein: ASTLPIGGKAEAF

J gene: TRBJ2-2
clone size: NA
V gene: TRBV7-3
CDR3 protein: ASSSVRDRDTGELF

J gene: TRBJ2-1
clone size: NA
V gene: TRBV7-2
CDR3 protein: ASSYGPGDEQF

J gene: TRBJ2-7
clone size: few
V gene: TRBV9
CDR3 protein: ASSGTGWDSEQY

J gene: TRBJ2-3
clone size: once
V gene: TRBV5-4
CDR3 protein: ASSPAGGSGSDTQY

J gene: TRBJ2-3
clone size: few
V gene: TRBV5-1
CDR3 protein: ASSLSPLPDTQY

J gene: TRBJ1-2
clone size: few
V gene: TRBV7-5
CDR3 protein: VRSPQGQGYGYT

J gene: TRBJ2-7
clone size: NA
V gene: TRBV7-9
CDR3 protein: SSSLYKGGLKFYEQY